Sequencing of this TCR beta chain was carried out in a study of PD-1 blockade in classical Hodgkin lymphoma. Broader study findings: After ASCT, patients who started nivolumab under 1 year later were excluded.

Clones were sequenced by immunoSEQ multiplex PCR, and TCRdb holds only the in-frame ones, with some missing. Of tens of thousands of clones listed, approximately 88% are singletons. The V gene end was trimmed by 0 bases and the J gene end by 6 bases; junction bases not matched to a gene: 6. Germline CDR1 reads KGHSH; CDR2 reads LQKENI. This CDR3 spans 16 amino acids. With no exception, relapse followed autologous stem cell transplantation in all patients, and brentuximab vedotin exposure varied. With respect to this clone: Antigen unknown.

The chain couples TRBV18 to TRBJ2-7, with TRBD1 identical over 12 bases. The receptor was isolated from a human donor with classical Hodgkin lymphoma. Material: peripheral blood mononuclear cells (PBMCs), obtained at baseline. CDR3 DNA sequence: TGTGCCAGCTCACCACCCGGGACAGGGGGCCAAGGCGAGCAGTACTTC. This translates into CASSPPGTGGQGEQYF.